The T cell receptor beta chain under discussion was sequenced for a study of cytomegalovirus exposure and HLA in healthy donors. Study-level results: TCR sequences were mostly rare, though some public TCRs occurred in many donors.

Comment on this clone: No antigen is known for it.

Germline CDR1 and CDR2: SGHTA and FQGNSA. The J segment lost 4 bases and the V segment lost 5 bases, leaving 13 bases of the junction unmatched. The CDR3 length is 16 residues. The PCR employed 60 Vbeta primers together with 13 Jbeta primers. Sequencing used immunoSEQ multiplex PCR; TCRdb keeps in-frame clones, though not all of them. Here the sample spans about 170,000 clones, roughly 83% being singletons. Sequencing input: PBMCs. The chain couples TRBV7-2 to TRBJ2-7; 8 bases align to TRBD2. The receptor's source is a boy between 2 and 10 years old in good health and CMV-seronegative. The CDR3 here is CASSPASASGSYEQYF. The CDR3 nucleotides read TGTGCCAGCAGCCCCGCCTCAGCCAGCGGGAGTTACGAGCAGTACTTC.